Shown below are 25 T cell receptor beta chains from a single sample sequenced in a study of PD-L1 blockade in urothelial cancer. TCRdb's table, derived via immunoSEQ multiplex PCR, lists solely in-frame clones and lacks some. The table has 60,000 to 75,000 clones, approximately 86% seen once. Described time point: pretreatment peripheral blood. Sequencing used PBMCs, obtained around atezolizumab (anti-PD-L1) treatment. The receptors here all came from a man in his 60s with urothelial cancer.

The chain joins TRBV30 to TRBJ1-4, with 8 positions matching TRBD1. V lost 4 bases, J lost 7 bases, and 11 bases stayed unmatched. This CDR3 is 15 amino acids long. Germline V CDR1 and CDR2: GTSNPN, SVGIG (reference sequence). DNA for the CDR3: TGTGCCTGGACCTTAGGGGGCAGGGGGCGTGAAAAACTGTTTTTT. This sequence encodes CAWTLGGRGREKLFF.

This clone was seen more than once but under ten times. V is TRBV4-2 and J is TRBJ1-3, with D unresolved. In germline, CDR1 is LGHNA, CDR2 YNFKEQ. The CDR3 is made up of 17 amino acids. Trimming shortened V by 0 bases and J by 0 bases, and 12 bases separated the two germline ends. CDR3 loop: CASSQDRRRGSGNTIYF. The DNA for the CDR3 is TGTGCCAGCAGCCAAGATCGGAGACGAGGCTCTGGAAACACCATATATTTT.

This clone was seen only once. This chain joins TRBV2 and TRBJ1-1; TRBD1 might be the D (5 bases). The CDR3 totals 12 residues. V was clipped by 6 bases and J by 4 bases, with 9 bases between them. Per germline, CDR1 SNHLY and CDR2 FYNNEI. The CDR3 DNA follows: TGTGCCAGCAGGAACGGGGGCACTGAAGCTTTCTTT. Translated: CASRNGGTEAFF. The whole variable domain, filled in from reference TRBV2 and TRBJ1-1, reads EPEVTQTPSHQVTQMGQEVILRCVPISNHLYFYWYRQILGQKVEFLVSFYNNEISEKSEIFDDQFSVERPDGSNFTLKIRSTKLEDSAMYFCASRNGGTEAFFGQGTRLTVV.

This sequence joins TRBV6-6 and TRBJ2-7; a possible D gene is TRBD1 (6 bases). Germline V gives CDR1 MNHNY, CDR2 SVGAGI (reference sequence). The CDR3 contains 14 residues. Trimming took off 0 bases at V and 4 bases at J, with 10 bases between the two ends. The CDR3 protein is CASSYSTGTYEQYF. CDR3 nucleotides: TGTGCCAGCAGTTACTCAACTGGGACATACGAGCAGTACTTC.

The V call is TRBV7-3, the J call TRBJ2-7; TRBD1 matches 7 bases. The CDR3 spans 17 residues. Trimming took 2 bases from V and 3 from J; bases not matched to a gene: 13. From germline, CDR1 is SGHTA and CDR2 FQGTGA. Here the CDR3 reads CASSLPSFRQGSYEQYF. The CDR3 region has the DNA TGTGCCAGCAGCTTACCCTCCTTCCGACAGGGAAGCTACGAGCAGTACTTC.

The rearrangement uses TRBV2 and TRBJ2-4; D possibly corresponds to TRBD1 (6 bases). The CDR3 loop spans 14 amino acids. V was cut by 4 bases and J by 9 bases, with 16 bases left in between. Germline-derived CDR1 and CDR2 are SNHLY and FYNNEI. The CDR3 DNA follows: TGTGCCAGCAGTGTATTACAGGGTTATGGCATTCAGTACTTC. Translation: CASSVLQGYGIQYF.

This chain connects TRBV30 to TRBJ2-5; 11 bases map to TRBD2. CDR1 and CDR2 (germline): GTSNPN, SVGIG (reference sequence). After removal of 4 bases from V and 7 bases from J, the junction contained 20 bases not matched to a gene. The CDR3 runs 18 residues. The DNA of the CDR3 is TGTGCCTGGACTGGGGGATGGTTAGCGGGGGGGCTGGTGGGGACCCAGTACTTC. It yields the protein CAWTGGWLAGGLVGTQYF.

The V gene is TRBV10-3, the J gene TRBJ2-5; TRBD1 agrees at 9 bases. CDR1 is ENHRY, CDR2 SYGVKD, per germline. This CDR3 region has 14 residues. V shed 10 bases, J shed 2 bases, and the junction held 8 bases outside the gene matches. The CDR3, as DNA: TGTGCCACCGGCGGACAGGGGATACAAGAGACCCAGTACTTC. Protein sequence: CATGGQGIQETQYF.

The chain links TRBV12-2 to TRBJ2-3; no DNA check was done on the table's D call, TRBD2. TRBV12-2 represents a pseudogene. The CDR3 covers 15 residues. CDR3: CASRPGLADTDTQYF. Here the CDR3 DNA reads TGTGCAAGTCGCCCGGGACTAGCGGACACAGATACGCAGTATTTT.

This clone was seen once. The rearrangement joins TRBV19 to TRBJ2-2, with 8 bases aligning to TRBD1. The CDR3 sequence is 16 residues long. The germline gives CDR1 LNHDA, CDR2 SQIVND (reference sequence). V lost 6 bases and J lost 0; bases outside the gene matches: 6. The CDR3 nucleotides are TGTGCCAGTAGCCTCACGACAGGGGCGAACACCGGGGAGCTGTTTTTT. Protein product: CASSLTTGANTGELFF.

The chain carries TRBV11-1 and TRBJ2-7; D ambiguous. Germline-derived CDR1 and CDR2 are SGHAT and FQDESV (reference sequence). Between the trimmed V and J ends, which lost 5 bases and 1 base, there was a span of 6 bases. The CDR3 has 12 residues. The CDR3 DNA reads TGTGCCAGCAGCCTCCTTTCCTACGAGCAGTACTTC. Its translation is CASSLLSYEQYF. The variable domain in full, completed from reference TRBV11-1 and TRBJ2-7, reads EAEVAQSPRYKITEKSQAVAFWCDPISGHATLYWYRQILGQGPELLVQFQDESVVDDSQLPKDRFSAERLKGVDSTLKIQPAELGDSAMYLCASSLLSYEQYFGPGTRLTVT.

The chain has TRBV7-9 and TRBJ1-1; 8 bases line up with TRBD1. The J segment lost 11 bases and the V segment lost 4 bases, leaving 6 bases of the junction unmatched. The CDR3 runs to 12 residues. From germline, CDR1 is SEHNR and CDR2 FQNEAQ (reference sequence). The CDR3 reads CASSWQQGDAFF. The CDR3 region has the DNA TGTGCCAGCAGCTGGCAACAGGGGGACGCTTTCTTT.

The V and J genes are TRBV29-1 and TRBJ2-3; 8 bases match TRBD1. The CDR3 spans 12 residues. The junction had 7 bases not matched to a gene; V was cut back by 4 bases and J by 10 bases. CDR1 and CDR2 from the germline V gene are SQVTM and ANQGSEA. CDR3 in DNA: TGCAGCGTTGGCGCCGTGGGACAGGCGCAGTATTTT. Residues: CSVGAVGQAQYF.

V gene TRBV7-6 combines with J gene TRBJ1-5, with D hard to call. Germline CDR1 SGHVS, CDR2 FNYEAQ. The CDR3 spans 15 residues. Deletions cut 1 base from V and 0 bases from J, with 7 bases between. CDR3 bases: TGTGCCAGCAGCTTAGGTACAAATAGCAATCAGCCCCAGCATTTT. It specifies CASSLGTNSNQPQHF.

This clone was picked up one time. The genes are TRBV5-1 and TRBJ2-5, with TRBD1 as a possible D gene (6 bases). V was clipped by 3 bases and J by 5 bases, with 14 bases between them. The CDR3 extends over 14 amino acids. Per germline, CDR1 SGHRS and CDR2 YFSETQ. The CDR3 protein is CASSSGQPGETQYF. The CDR3 DNA reads TGCGCCAGCAGCTCAGGACAGCCAGGGGAGACCCAGTACTTC.

This CDR3 reads CASSDRQGALYGYTF. The CDR3 DNA is TGTGCCAGCAGCGACCGACAGGGGGCATTGTATGGCTACACCTTC. The chain uses TRBV2 and TRBJ1-2; 10 nucleotides match TRBD1. Germline V gene data show CDR1 as SNHLY and CDR2 as FYNNEI. The ends lost 6 bases at V and 5 bases at J; junction bases unmatched: 9. This CDR3 comprises 15 residues.

In this sample, this clone turned up a few times. The V call is TRBV7-2, the J call TRBJ1-6, with 8 bases fitting TRBD1. CDR1 SGHTA and CDR2 FQGNSA come from the germline V gene. Trimming at V came to 5 bases and at J to 5 bases, leaving 5 bases not matched to a gene. There are 15 residues in the CDR3. CDR3 in DNA: TGTGCCAGCAGCGGCCGACAGGGGAATAATTCACCCCTCCACTTT. Amino acids: CASSGRQGNNSPLHF.

This sequence joins TRBV30 and TRBJ2-3; 12 positions agree with TRBD2. Germline CDR1 and CDR2: GTSNPN and SVGIG (reference sequence). Trimming cost V 2 bases and J 6 bases; bases outside gene matches: 9. The CDR3 loop spans 16 amino acids. CDR3 sequence reads: CAWSWASGGVGDTQYF. The CDR3 coding sequence is TGTGCCTGGAGTTGGGCTAGCGGGGGGGTAGGGGATACGCAGTATTTT.

The V and J genes are TRBV7-2 and TRBJ2-5, with 9 positions matching TRBD2. Germline V CDR1 and CDR2: SGHTA, FQGNSA. V lost 2 bases to trimming and J lost 5 bases; unmatched junction nucleotides: 3. This CDR3 has 14 residues. Here the CDR3 reads CASSLLAGWETQYF. CDR3 nucleotides: TGTGCCAGCAGCTTACTAGCGGGGTGGGAGACCCAGTACTTC. The full variable domain, with the rest looked up from reference TRBV7-2 and TRBJ2-5, is GAGVSQSPSNKVTEKGKDVELRCDPISGHTALYWYRQSLGQGLEFLIYFQGNSAPDKSGLPSDRFSAERTGGSVSTLTIQRTQQEDSAVYLCASSLLAGWETQYFGPGTRLLVL.

This sequence joins TRBV7-9 and TRBJ1-4; no clear D gene. Per the germline V gene, CDR1 is SEHNR and CDR2 is FQNEAQ (reference sequence). V was trimmed by 2 bases and J by 3 bases, leaving 10 bases between them. The CDR3 extends over 15 amino acids. The CDR3, as DNA: TGTGCCAGCAGCTTAACGACATTCCCTAATGAAAAACTGTTTTTT. It encodes CASSLTTFPNEKLFF.

The chain recombines TRBV4-1 with TRBJ2-1, with TRBD1 identical over 8 bases. Germline CDR1 is MGHRA and CDR2 is YSYEKL. V was pared by 3 bases and J by 3 bases, with 10 bases of the junction left unmatched. This CDR3 is 17 amino acids long. CDR3 sequence reads: CASSQGFGQGNYNEQFF. The CDR3 DNA reads TGCGCCAGCAGCCAGGGCTTCGGACAGGGAAACTACAATGAGCAGTTCTTC.

A word on this clone: This sample also contains other DNA sequences that code for the same CDR3. This chain joins TRBV4-1 and TRBJ1-1, with a possible D match to TRBD1 (5 bases). The germline CDR1 and CDR2 sequences are MGHRA and YSYEKL. V lost 1 base and J lost 6, with 9 bases in between. The CDR3 spans 13 residues. For the CDR3, the DNA is TGCGCCAGCAGCCAAGGGACGGGGGCTGAAGCTTTCTTT. This encodes CASSQGTGAEAFF.

The chain is built from TRBV4-2 and TRBJ2-2; tentatively, D is TRBD2 (7 bases). The ends were cut back, 1 base at V and 4 bases at J, with 19 bases in the middle. Germline V gene sequence: CDR1 LGHNA, CDR2 YNFKEQ. The CDR3 extends over 18 amino acids. The CDR3 spells CASSQGRGRGGGTGELFF. In nucleotides, the CDR3 is TGTGCCAGCAGCCAAGGCCGGGGGAGGGGGGGCGGCACCGGGGAGCTGTTTTTT.

With regard to this clone: Germline is not matched at one junction end, which may reflect a read error. The chain carries TRBV7-7 and TRBJ2-1; TRBD1 agrees at 8 bases. The CDR3 consists of 14 residues. Per germline, CDR1 SSHAT and CDR2 FNYEAQ (reference sequence). In nucleotides, the CDR3 is TGTGCTAGCAGCCGAGGACAGGGCGCGGGAGAGCAGTTCTTC. Residues: CASSRGQGAGEQFF.

The chain recombines TRBV5-8 with TRBJ1-2; D unresolved. CDR1 SGHTS and CDR2 YDEGEE come from the germline V gene. Trimming left V 0 bases short and J 3 bases short, with 12 bases between. This CDR3 contains 15 residues. The CDR3 loop reads CASSLEGWSYYGYTF. Here the CDR3 DNA reads TGTGCCAGCAGCTTGGAAGGTTGGAGTTACTATGGCTACACCTTC.